The T cell receptor beta chain under discussion was sequenced for a study of control samples from healthy donors and cancer patients. TCRdb keeps only in-frame clones here, not all; method: immunoSEQ multiplex PCR. The sample carries some 160,000 clones, 85% to 95% recorded once. CDR3 length equals 13 residues. Germline CDR1 SGHNT, CDR2 YYREEE (reference sequence). Trimming stripped 1 base from V and 4 bases from J, with 6 bases between. The sequenced sample was blood. The rearrangement joins TRBV5-4 to TRBJ1-5; D unclear. The sequence was obtained from a middle-aged woman in good health. The CDR3 is CASSLPGNQPQHF. The CDR3 nucleotides read TGTGCCAGCAGCTTGCCGGGGAATCAGCCCCAGCATTTT. The entire variable domain, with the rest obtained from reference TRBV5-4 and TRBJ1-5, is as follows: ETGVTQSPTHLIKTRGQQVTLRCSSQSGHNTVSWYQQALGQGPQFIFQYYREEENGRGNFPPRFSGLQFPNYSSELNVNALELDDSALYLCASSLPGNQPQHFGDGTRLSIL.